Below, 27 T cell receptor beta chains from the same sample are listed, as sequenced in a study of control samples from healthy donors and cancer patients. The data were produced by immunoSEQ multiplex PCR, yet TCRdb's version contains in-frame clones alone and is incomplete. The data show tens of thousands of clones, approximately 92% seen once. Specimen: PBMCs. The receptors here all came from a man aged 25-45 years with colorectal cancer.

The chain carries TRBV12-5 and TRBJ1-3, with a possible D match to TRBD1 (5 bases). V gave up 6 bases and J gave up 0 bases, with 18 bases separating them. CDR3 length: 17 amino acids. Germline loops: CDR1 LGHNT, CDR2 FRNRAP. The CDR3 nucleotides are TGTGCTAGTGGCAACCTGGGGCGGCACAGCTCTGGAAACACCATATATTTT. Translated, it gives CASGNLGRHSSGNTIYF. Full variable domain (remainder filled in from reference TRBV12-5 and TRBJ1-3): DARVTQTPRHKVTEMGQEVTMRCQPILGHNTVFWYRQTMMQGLELLAYFRNRAPLDDSGMPKDRFSAEMPDATLATLKIQPSEPRDSAVYFCASGNLGRHSSGNTIYFGEGSWLTVV.

The gene calls are TRBV15 and TRBJ1-2; D is possibly TRBD1 (5 bases). The germline V and J ends were trimmed by 7 bases and 5 bases, with 14 bases remaining between them. The CDR3 sequence is 13 residues long. The germline V gene has CDR1 LNHNV and CDR2 YYDKDF (reference sequence). Here the CDR3 reads CATNGGREYGYTF. CDR3 in DNA: TGTGCCACCAATGGGGGTAGGGAGTATGGCTACACCTTC.

The rearrangement joins TRBV4-2 to TRBJ2-3; weak D call: TRBD2 (6 bases). The V gene's germline CDR1 is LGHNA and CDR2 YNFKEQ. Trimming removed 1 base at V and 3 bases at J, with 11 bases between. The CDR3 covers 15 residues. CDR3 sequence reads: CASSQVSSATDTQYF. The CDR3 DNA sequence: TGTGCCAGCAGCCAAGTTTCTAGCGCTACAGATACGCAGTATTTT.

The CDR3 loop reads CASRIRSSYNSPLHF. DNA for the CDR3: TGTGCCAGCAGAATTAGGAGCTCCTATAATTCACCCCTCCACTTT. The genes are TRBV27 and TRBJ1-6; no clear D. Germline CDR1 and CDR2: MNHEY and SMNVEV (reference sequence). V was shortened by 6 bases and J by 0 bases, with 9 bases between the two germline ends. CDR3 length equals 15 residues.

The chain combines TRBV5-1 with TRBJ2-1; 11 nucleotides agree with TRBD1. With 2 bases clipped from V and 7 bases from J, the junction kept 8 bases outside the gene matches. CDR3 size: 16 residues. Germline V gives CDR1 SGHRS, CDR2 YFSETQ. The chain's CDR3 is CASSLMAGQGVNEQFF. Written as DNA, the CDR3 is TGCGCCAGCAGCTTAATGGCGGGACAGGGGGTGAATGAGCAGTTCTTC.

This sequence joins TRBV18 and TRBJ1-1; 7 bases match TRBD1. J gave up 0 bases and V 3 bases, and 1 base lay outside the gene matches. CDR1 is KGHSH, CDR2 LQKENI, per germline. CDR3 length equals 14 residues. In DNA form, the CDR3 reads TGTGCCAGCTCACCGGACAGGATGAACACTGAAGCTTTCTTT. It encodes CASSPDRMNTEAFF.

The chain links TRBV10-3 to TRBJ2-1; D may match TRBD1 or TRBD2 (5 bases each). V lost 8 bases, J lost 16 bases, and 18 bases lay in between. Germline loops: CDR1 ENHRY, CDR2 SYGVKD. CDR3 length equals 11 residues. The DNA of the CDR3 is TGTGCCATCTCCACGGGGCAGAATGTCTTCTTC. Its protein product is CAISTGQNVFF.

V is TRBV19 and J is TRBJ1-1, with D perhaps TRBD1 (6 bases). Germline values: CDR1 LNHDA, CDR2 SQIVND (reference sequence). V was shortened by 5 bases and J by 4 bases, with 20 bases between the two germline ends. This CDR3 is 16 amino acids long. The CDR3 region is CASSLLGGGTSTEAFF. The CDR3 region has the DNA TGTGCCAGTAGTCTCCTGGGTGGGGGGACATCCACTGAAGCTTTCTTT.

CDR3: CASRAQGSTEAFF. For the CDR3, the DNA is TGTGCCAGTAGGGCACAGGGGAGCACTGAAGCTTTCTTT. The V and J genes are TRBV19 and TRBJ1-1, with 7 bases matching TRBD1. The CDR3 is made up of 13 amino acids. The germline V gene has CDR1 LNHDA and CDR2 SQIVND (reference sequence). Trimming took 6 bases from V and 4 from J; bases not matched to a gene: 5.

The CDR3 here is CASSNTWDTQYF. Here the CDR3 DNA reads TGTGCCAGCAGTAACACTTGGGATACGCAGTATTTT. V and J are TRBV6-6 and TRBJ2-3; D unclear. CDR1 MNHNY and CDR2 SVGAGI come from the germline V gene (reference sequence). V lost 5 bases and J 6 bases, leaving 9 bases between the germline ends. The CDR3 has 12 residues.

The rearrangement links TRBV7-2 to TRBJ2-7, with D unclear. The CDR3 covers 13 residues. The germline V gene has CDR1 SGHTA and CDR2 FQGNSA. V shed 5 bases and J shed 1 base, with 9 bases lying between them. The CDR3 nucleotides are TGTGCCAGCAGCCCCCCGGGTTCCTACGAGCAGTACTTC. Amino acid sequence: CASSPPGSYEQYF.

The chain links TRBV12-3 or TRBV12-4 to TRBJ1-2, with 7 bases fitting TRBD1. The V and J ends lost 5 bases and 8 bases, in that order; junction bases with no gene match: 5. The CDR3 runs 12 residues. CDR3 sequence: CASSRTGEGYTF. Here the CDR3 DNA reads TGTGCCAGCAGTCGAACAGGGGAAGGCTACACCTTC.

The chain links TRBV6-5 to TRBJ2-1; D may be TRBD1 (6 bases). Trimming took 8 bases from V and 3 from J, leaving 17 bases between them. The CDR3 is made up of 15 amino acids. Germline CDR1 is MNHEY and CDR2 is SVGAGI. The CDR3 spells CASRPRTANYNEQFF. The CDR3, as DNA: TGTGCCAGCCGACCCCGGACAGCTAACTACAATGAGCAGTTCTTC.

V and J are TRBV5-1 and TRBJ1-1; D unresolved. Per germline, CDR1 SGHRS and CDR2 YFSETQ. The CDR3 is 16 residues long. Trimming left V 0 bases short and J 0 bases short, with 12 bases between. This CDR3 is CASSLGGLGMNTEAFF. DNA of the CDR3: TGCGCCAGCAGCTTGGGTGGGTTGGGGATGAACACTGAAGCTTTCTTT. The full variable domain, its missing parts supplied by reference TRBV5-1 and TRBJ1-1, is KAGVTQTPRYLIKTRGQQVTLSCSPISGHRSVSWYQQTPGQGLQFLFEYFSETQRNKGNFPGRFSGRQFSNSRSEMNVSTLELGDSALYLCASSLGGLGMNTEAFFGQGTRLTVV.

V is TRBV6-5 and J is TRBJ2-7; no firm D call. The CDR3 is 15 amino acids. V dropped 0 bases and J dropped 2 bases, with 11 bases sitting between them. Germline assignment: CDR1 MNHEY and CDR2 SVGAGI. CDR3 in DNA: TGTGCCAGCAGTTACTCTTTCAGGTCGCCCTACGAGCAGTACTTC. Its protein product is CASSYSFRSPYEQYF.

The chain joins TRBV6-2 or TRBV6-3 to TRBJ2-4; 8 bases agree with TRBD1. The V gene's germline CDR1 is MNHEY and CDR2 SVGEGT. This CDR3 is 14 amino acids long. With 5 bases clipped from V and 12 bases from J, the junction kept 12 bases outside the gene matches. Here the CDR3 DNA reads TGTGCCAGCAGTGACCCCGGACAGGGATCGAATCAGTACTTC. This translates into CASSDPGQGSNQYF.

The chain employs TRBV7-2 and TRBJ2-5; D unresolved. The V gene lost 1 base and the J gene lost 1 base, with 10 bases spanning the gap. From germline, CDR1 is SGHTA and CDR2 FQGNSA. The CDR3 consists of 15 residues. The CDR3 bases are TGTGCCAGCAGCTTAGGCCCACAGAGCCAAGAGACCCAGTACTTC. Protein product: CASSLGPQSQETQYF. Using reference TRBV7-2 and TRBJ2-5 for the parts outside the CDR3, the full variable domain is GAGVSQSPSNKVTEKGKDVELRCDPISGHTALYWYRQSLGQGLEFLIYFQGNSAPDKSGLPSDRFSAERTGGSVSTLTIQRTQQEDSAVYLCASSLGPQSQETQYFGPGTRLLVL.

The chain uses TRBV11-2 and TRBJ2-2; possibly TRBD1 or TRBD2 for D (6 bases each). Trimming took off 5 bases at V and 1 base at J, with 14 bases between the two ends. The CDR3 totals 16 residues. Looked up from germline, CDR1 is SGHAT and CDR2 is FQNNGV. CDR3 region: CASSALGGGNTGELFF. In nucleotides, the CDR3 is TGTGCCAGCAGCGCCTTGGGGGGCGGGAACACCGGGGAGCTGTTTTTT.

In its sample, this clone was seen once. This chain links TRBV4-3 with TRBJ1-2; D gene uncertain. Germline V CDR1 and CDR2: LGHNA, YSLEER. CDR3 size: 18 residues. Between the trimmed V and J ends, which lost 1 base and 0 bases, there was a span of 18 bases. The CDR3 region has the DNA TGCGCCAGCAGCCAAGGACCTTCGGGAGAAGGACCTAACTATGGCTACACCTTC. It yields the protein CASSQGPSGEGPNYGYTF.

This clone was seen only a few times. The chain is built from TRBV4-1 and TRBJ2-7, with 7 bases lining up with TRBD1. CDR1 is MGHRA and CDR2 is YSYEKL in the germline V gene. V trimming: 4 bases; J trimming: 4 bases; junction bases outside the gene matches: 4. The CDR3 spans 13 residues. The CDR3 nucleotides are TGCGCCAGCAGCCGTACAGGGGATTACGAGCAGTACTTC. Protein sequence: CASSRTGDYEQYF.

The chain recombines TRBV19 with TRBJ2-2; D is perhaps TRBD1 (6 bases). V dropped 4 bases and J dropped 1 base, with 16 bases sitting between them. Germline CDR1 LNHDA, CDR2 SQIVND (reference sequence). The CDR3 loop spans 17 amino acids. This CDR3 is CASSRGPTGWNTGELFF. The CDR3 DNA reads TGTGCCAGTAGTAGGGGTCCGACAGGTTGGAACACCGGGGAGCTGTTTTTT.

The V gene is TRBV29-1, the J gene TRBJ2-7, with 11 positions matching TRBD1. The trim removed 0 bases at V and 5 bases at J, leaving 3 bases unmatched. Germline CDR1 reads SQVTM; CDR2 reads ANQGSEA. The CDR3 totals 14 residues. The CDR3 sequence: CSVEEGTGGDEQYF. CDR3 DNA sequence: TGCAGCGTTGAAGAGGGGACAGGGGGAGACGAGCAGTACTTC.

J is TRBJ2-7 and V is TRBV24-1, with 7 bases that match TRBD1. This CDR3 contains 13 residues. The trim removed 7 bases at V and 6 bases at J, leaving 8 bases unmatched. Germline values: CDR1 KGHDR, CDR2 SFDVKD. The CDR3 is CATRTGQFSEQYV. The DNA for the CDR3 is TGTGCCACCAGGACAGGGCAATTTAGCGAGCAGTACGTC.

The table lists this clone with a count of one. The rearrangement joins TRBV7-2 to TRBJ2-6; D is ambiguous. Germline CDR1 is SGHTA and CDR2 is FQGNSA. Trimming took off 3 bases at V and 4 bases at J, with 4 bases between the two ends. The CDR3 extends over 13 amino acids. The CDR3 DNA is TGTGCCAGCAGCTTGCTCGGGGCCAACGTCCTGACTTTC. Translation: CASSLLGANVLTF.

V gene TRBV18 combines with J gene TRBJ1-1; no definite D call. CDR3 length: 15 residues. Trimming removed 3 bases at V and 5 bases at J, with 16 bases between. The germline gives CDR1 KGHSH, CDR2 LQKENI. For the CDR3, the DNA is TGTGCCAGCTCACCTAGAGAAAAATCGGGGACTGAAGCTTTCTTT. Its translation: CASSPREKSGTEAFF.

V and J are TRBV7-9 and TRBJ2-7; D is uncertain. V lost 3 bases and J 0 bases, leaving 12 bases between the germline ends. Germline V gives CDR1 SEHNR, CDR2 FQNEAQ (reference sequence). The CDR3 runs 15 residues. The CDR3 sequence is CASSFGIKSSYEQYF. Written as DNA, the CDR3 is TGTGCCAGCAGCTTTGGTATAAAAAGCTCCTACGAGCAGTACTTC.

This clone appeared a single time. The junction shows a germline mismatch at one end, possibly a read error. The J gene is TRBJ2-1, the V gene TRBV6-5, with D possibly TRBD2 on 7 matching bases. CDR1 MNHEY and CDR2 SVGAGI come from the germline V gene. The CDR3 runs to 15 residues. In DNA, the CDR3 is TGTGCCAGCAGTACACAGGGAGGGTCCTCCAATGAGCAGTTCTTC. Its protein product is CASSTQGGSSNEQFF.